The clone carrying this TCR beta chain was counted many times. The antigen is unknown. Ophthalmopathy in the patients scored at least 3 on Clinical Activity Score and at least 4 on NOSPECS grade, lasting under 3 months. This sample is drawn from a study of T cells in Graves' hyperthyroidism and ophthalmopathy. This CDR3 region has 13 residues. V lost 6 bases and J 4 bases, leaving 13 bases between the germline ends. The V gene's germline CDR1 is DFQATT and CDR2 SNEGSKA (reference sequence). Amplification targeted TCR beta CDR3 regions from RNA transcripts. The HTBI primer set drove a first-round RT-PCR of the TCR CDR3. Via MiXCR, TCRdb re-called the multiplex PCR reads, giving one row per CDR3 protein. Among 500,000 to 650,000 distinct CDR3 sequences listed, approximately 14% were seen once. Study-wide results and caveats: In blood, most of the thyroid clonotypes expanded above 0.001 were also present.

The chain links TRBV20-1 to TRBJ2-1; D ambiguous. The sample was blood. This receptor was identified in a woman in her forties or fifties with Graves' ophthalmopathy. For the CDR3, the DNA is TGCAGTGCACCGGCGCGACCATACAATGAGCAGTTCTTC. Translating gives CSAPARPYNEQFF.